These 12 T cell receptor beta chains came from one sample sequenced in a study of blood T cells in healthy people across ages. Primers used in a second PCR of about 6 to 11 cycles were a sample-barcoded 5' primer and a J-beta primer mix. TCRdb analysed the 5' RACE reads with MiXCR anew, one entry per CDR3 protein. The table includes some 1.5 million distinct CDR3 sequences, approximately 43% detected once. Sequenced material: blood. The origin of the receptors is a woman aged 18-29 years in good health.

The genes are TRBV28 and TRBJ1-1; D ambiguous. The V and J ends lost 3 bases and 5 bases respectively, with 13 bases between them. The CDR3 covers 14 residues. Germline CDR1 reads MDHEN; CDR2 reads SYDVKM. The CDR3 region is CASSLGQYKTEAFF. CDR3 nucleotide sequence: TGTGCCAGCAGTTTGGGTCAGTATAAGACTGAAGCTTTCTTT.

V and J are TRBV7-9 and TRBJ2-2; no firm D call. CDR3 length: 13 amino acids. Between the trimmed V and J ends, which lost 10 bases and 5 bases, there was a span of 14 bases. Germline CDR1 and CDR2: SEHNR and FQNEAQ (reference sequence). The CDR3 DNA reads TGTGCCACACAAAGCCCTAGTACCGGGGAGCTGTTTTTT. It yields the protein CATQSPSTGELFF. The whole variable domain, filled in from reference TRBV7-9 and TRBJ2-2, reads DTGVSQNPRHKITKRGQNVTFRCDPISEHNRLYWYRQTLGQGPEFLTYFQNEAQLEKSRLLSDRFSAERPKGSFSTLEIQRTEQGDSAMYLCATQSPSTGELFFGEGSRLTVL.

The genes are TRBV29-1 and TRBJ2-1; D not certain. This CDR3 contains 13 residues. CDR1 is SQVTM and CDR2 is ANQGSEA in the germline V gene. The V end lost 0 bases, the J end lost 13 bases, and 16 bases lay between the germline ends. CDR3 in amino acids: CSVEDTTLETQFF. CDR3 nucleotide sequence: TGCAGCGTTGAAGATACCACGCTCGAGACCCAGTTCTTC.

The rearrangement links TRBV4-1 to TRBJ1-2; the D gene is possibly TRBD1 (5 bases). Per germline, CDR1 MGHRA and CDR2 YSYEKL. The length of the CDR3 is 15 residues. Trimming pared 0 bases from V and 6 bases from J, leaving 14 bases between. Written as DNA, the CDR3 is TGCGCCAGCAGCCAAGAGGGGGGGACTCCGGATGGCTACACCTTC. Translating it yields CASSQEGGTPDGYTF.

A few counts support this clonotype. The chain recombines TRBV20-1 with TRBJ2-1; D ambiguous. Germline loops: CDR1 DFQATT, CDR2 SNEGSKA (reference sequence). This CDR3 has 14 amino acids. V was trimmed by 2 bases and J by 7 bases, leaving 15 bases between them. CDR3 sequence: CSARPIGRLNEQFF. The CDR3 DNA reads TGCAGTGCTAGACCTATTGGACGCTTAAATGAGCAGTTCTTC.

This clonotype was seen only a few times. This sequence joins TRBV6-6 and TRBJ1-6; D is possibly TRBD1 (5 bases). The V and J ends lost 5 bases and 6 bases respectively, with 17 bases between them. The CDR3 contains 16 residues. Germline-derived CDR1 and CDR2 are MNHNY and SVGAGI (reference sequence). CDR3 DNA sequence: TGTGCCAGCAGTGCGGCAGGGTTTTCGGGTAATTCACCCCTCCACTTT. Translating gives CASSAAGFSGNSPLHF.

As for this clonotype: A much larger clone differs from this one at a single base, so this may be a read error. The chain joins TRBV29-1 to TRBJ2-7, with 14 bases that match TRBD2. The length of the CDR3 is 14 residues. The germline V gene has CDR1 SQVTM and CDR2 ANQGSEA. Losses at the gene ends were 6 bases for V and 7 bases for J; bases not matched to a gene: 8. Here the CDR3 reads CSVLGLAGEDEQYF. For the CDR3, the DNA is TGCAGCGTGCTGGGACTAGCGGGAGAGGATGAGCAGTACTTC.

The J gene is TRBJ2-3, the V gene TRBV3-1; TRBD2 matches 9 bases. There are 18 residues in the CDR3. CDR1 is LGHDT, CDR2 YNNKEL, per germline (reference sequence). V gave up 0 bases and J gave up 2 bases; unmatched junction bases: 9. The chain's CDR3 is CASSQDNLAGRFTDTQYF. DNA of the CDR3: TGTGCCAGCAGCCAAGATAACCTAGCGGGGAGGTTCACAGATACGCAGTATTTT.

V is TRBV2 and J is TRBJ1-5, with a weak D call TRBD1 (6 bases). Germline lookup yields CDR1 SNHLY and CDR2 FYNNEI. The V end lost 7 bases, the J end lost 0 bases, and 7 bases lay between the germline ends. This CDR3 spans 13 amino acids. This chain's CDR3 is CASKGDSNQPQHF. Here the CDR3 DNA reads TGTGCCAGCAAGGGGGATAGCAATCAGCCCCAGCATTTT.

This clonotype was observed a handful of times. This CDR3 is CASTDPPGGDYEQYF. The CDR3 region has the DNA TGTGCCAGCACCGACCCTCCGGGAGGGGACTACGAGCAGTACTTC. The J gene is TRBJ2-7, the V gene TRBV7-9; 8 bases line up with TRBD2. With 7 bases clipped from V and 3 bases from J, the junction kept 11 bases outside the gene matches. Germline CDR1 is SEHNR and CDR2 is FQNEAQ (reference sequence). This CDR3 is 15 amino acids long.

CDR3 nucleotide sequence: TGCGCCAGCAGCTGGAGGGCGGGACAGGCAGGAGAAGCTTTCTTT. The encoded protein is CASSWRAGQAGEAFF. This rearrangement joins TRBV5-1 to TRBJ1-1; 8 bases are shared with TRBD1. In germline, CDR1 is SGHRS, CDR2 YFSETQ. J lost 8 bases, V lost 3 bases, and 12 bases had no gene match. CDR3 size: 15 residues.

Remarks on this clonotype: At one of its ends the junction is not consistent with the germline gene, which may arise from a read error. V is TRBV4-1 and J is TRBJ1-1; D not resolved. The CDR3 is made up of 16 amino acids. Germline V lookup: CDR1 MGHRA, CDR2 YSYEKL. In DNA form, the CDR3 reads TGCGCTAGCAGCCAAGATGTGAAGGGCCCGAGGACTGAAGCTTTCTTT. Translation: CASSQDVKGPRTEAFF.